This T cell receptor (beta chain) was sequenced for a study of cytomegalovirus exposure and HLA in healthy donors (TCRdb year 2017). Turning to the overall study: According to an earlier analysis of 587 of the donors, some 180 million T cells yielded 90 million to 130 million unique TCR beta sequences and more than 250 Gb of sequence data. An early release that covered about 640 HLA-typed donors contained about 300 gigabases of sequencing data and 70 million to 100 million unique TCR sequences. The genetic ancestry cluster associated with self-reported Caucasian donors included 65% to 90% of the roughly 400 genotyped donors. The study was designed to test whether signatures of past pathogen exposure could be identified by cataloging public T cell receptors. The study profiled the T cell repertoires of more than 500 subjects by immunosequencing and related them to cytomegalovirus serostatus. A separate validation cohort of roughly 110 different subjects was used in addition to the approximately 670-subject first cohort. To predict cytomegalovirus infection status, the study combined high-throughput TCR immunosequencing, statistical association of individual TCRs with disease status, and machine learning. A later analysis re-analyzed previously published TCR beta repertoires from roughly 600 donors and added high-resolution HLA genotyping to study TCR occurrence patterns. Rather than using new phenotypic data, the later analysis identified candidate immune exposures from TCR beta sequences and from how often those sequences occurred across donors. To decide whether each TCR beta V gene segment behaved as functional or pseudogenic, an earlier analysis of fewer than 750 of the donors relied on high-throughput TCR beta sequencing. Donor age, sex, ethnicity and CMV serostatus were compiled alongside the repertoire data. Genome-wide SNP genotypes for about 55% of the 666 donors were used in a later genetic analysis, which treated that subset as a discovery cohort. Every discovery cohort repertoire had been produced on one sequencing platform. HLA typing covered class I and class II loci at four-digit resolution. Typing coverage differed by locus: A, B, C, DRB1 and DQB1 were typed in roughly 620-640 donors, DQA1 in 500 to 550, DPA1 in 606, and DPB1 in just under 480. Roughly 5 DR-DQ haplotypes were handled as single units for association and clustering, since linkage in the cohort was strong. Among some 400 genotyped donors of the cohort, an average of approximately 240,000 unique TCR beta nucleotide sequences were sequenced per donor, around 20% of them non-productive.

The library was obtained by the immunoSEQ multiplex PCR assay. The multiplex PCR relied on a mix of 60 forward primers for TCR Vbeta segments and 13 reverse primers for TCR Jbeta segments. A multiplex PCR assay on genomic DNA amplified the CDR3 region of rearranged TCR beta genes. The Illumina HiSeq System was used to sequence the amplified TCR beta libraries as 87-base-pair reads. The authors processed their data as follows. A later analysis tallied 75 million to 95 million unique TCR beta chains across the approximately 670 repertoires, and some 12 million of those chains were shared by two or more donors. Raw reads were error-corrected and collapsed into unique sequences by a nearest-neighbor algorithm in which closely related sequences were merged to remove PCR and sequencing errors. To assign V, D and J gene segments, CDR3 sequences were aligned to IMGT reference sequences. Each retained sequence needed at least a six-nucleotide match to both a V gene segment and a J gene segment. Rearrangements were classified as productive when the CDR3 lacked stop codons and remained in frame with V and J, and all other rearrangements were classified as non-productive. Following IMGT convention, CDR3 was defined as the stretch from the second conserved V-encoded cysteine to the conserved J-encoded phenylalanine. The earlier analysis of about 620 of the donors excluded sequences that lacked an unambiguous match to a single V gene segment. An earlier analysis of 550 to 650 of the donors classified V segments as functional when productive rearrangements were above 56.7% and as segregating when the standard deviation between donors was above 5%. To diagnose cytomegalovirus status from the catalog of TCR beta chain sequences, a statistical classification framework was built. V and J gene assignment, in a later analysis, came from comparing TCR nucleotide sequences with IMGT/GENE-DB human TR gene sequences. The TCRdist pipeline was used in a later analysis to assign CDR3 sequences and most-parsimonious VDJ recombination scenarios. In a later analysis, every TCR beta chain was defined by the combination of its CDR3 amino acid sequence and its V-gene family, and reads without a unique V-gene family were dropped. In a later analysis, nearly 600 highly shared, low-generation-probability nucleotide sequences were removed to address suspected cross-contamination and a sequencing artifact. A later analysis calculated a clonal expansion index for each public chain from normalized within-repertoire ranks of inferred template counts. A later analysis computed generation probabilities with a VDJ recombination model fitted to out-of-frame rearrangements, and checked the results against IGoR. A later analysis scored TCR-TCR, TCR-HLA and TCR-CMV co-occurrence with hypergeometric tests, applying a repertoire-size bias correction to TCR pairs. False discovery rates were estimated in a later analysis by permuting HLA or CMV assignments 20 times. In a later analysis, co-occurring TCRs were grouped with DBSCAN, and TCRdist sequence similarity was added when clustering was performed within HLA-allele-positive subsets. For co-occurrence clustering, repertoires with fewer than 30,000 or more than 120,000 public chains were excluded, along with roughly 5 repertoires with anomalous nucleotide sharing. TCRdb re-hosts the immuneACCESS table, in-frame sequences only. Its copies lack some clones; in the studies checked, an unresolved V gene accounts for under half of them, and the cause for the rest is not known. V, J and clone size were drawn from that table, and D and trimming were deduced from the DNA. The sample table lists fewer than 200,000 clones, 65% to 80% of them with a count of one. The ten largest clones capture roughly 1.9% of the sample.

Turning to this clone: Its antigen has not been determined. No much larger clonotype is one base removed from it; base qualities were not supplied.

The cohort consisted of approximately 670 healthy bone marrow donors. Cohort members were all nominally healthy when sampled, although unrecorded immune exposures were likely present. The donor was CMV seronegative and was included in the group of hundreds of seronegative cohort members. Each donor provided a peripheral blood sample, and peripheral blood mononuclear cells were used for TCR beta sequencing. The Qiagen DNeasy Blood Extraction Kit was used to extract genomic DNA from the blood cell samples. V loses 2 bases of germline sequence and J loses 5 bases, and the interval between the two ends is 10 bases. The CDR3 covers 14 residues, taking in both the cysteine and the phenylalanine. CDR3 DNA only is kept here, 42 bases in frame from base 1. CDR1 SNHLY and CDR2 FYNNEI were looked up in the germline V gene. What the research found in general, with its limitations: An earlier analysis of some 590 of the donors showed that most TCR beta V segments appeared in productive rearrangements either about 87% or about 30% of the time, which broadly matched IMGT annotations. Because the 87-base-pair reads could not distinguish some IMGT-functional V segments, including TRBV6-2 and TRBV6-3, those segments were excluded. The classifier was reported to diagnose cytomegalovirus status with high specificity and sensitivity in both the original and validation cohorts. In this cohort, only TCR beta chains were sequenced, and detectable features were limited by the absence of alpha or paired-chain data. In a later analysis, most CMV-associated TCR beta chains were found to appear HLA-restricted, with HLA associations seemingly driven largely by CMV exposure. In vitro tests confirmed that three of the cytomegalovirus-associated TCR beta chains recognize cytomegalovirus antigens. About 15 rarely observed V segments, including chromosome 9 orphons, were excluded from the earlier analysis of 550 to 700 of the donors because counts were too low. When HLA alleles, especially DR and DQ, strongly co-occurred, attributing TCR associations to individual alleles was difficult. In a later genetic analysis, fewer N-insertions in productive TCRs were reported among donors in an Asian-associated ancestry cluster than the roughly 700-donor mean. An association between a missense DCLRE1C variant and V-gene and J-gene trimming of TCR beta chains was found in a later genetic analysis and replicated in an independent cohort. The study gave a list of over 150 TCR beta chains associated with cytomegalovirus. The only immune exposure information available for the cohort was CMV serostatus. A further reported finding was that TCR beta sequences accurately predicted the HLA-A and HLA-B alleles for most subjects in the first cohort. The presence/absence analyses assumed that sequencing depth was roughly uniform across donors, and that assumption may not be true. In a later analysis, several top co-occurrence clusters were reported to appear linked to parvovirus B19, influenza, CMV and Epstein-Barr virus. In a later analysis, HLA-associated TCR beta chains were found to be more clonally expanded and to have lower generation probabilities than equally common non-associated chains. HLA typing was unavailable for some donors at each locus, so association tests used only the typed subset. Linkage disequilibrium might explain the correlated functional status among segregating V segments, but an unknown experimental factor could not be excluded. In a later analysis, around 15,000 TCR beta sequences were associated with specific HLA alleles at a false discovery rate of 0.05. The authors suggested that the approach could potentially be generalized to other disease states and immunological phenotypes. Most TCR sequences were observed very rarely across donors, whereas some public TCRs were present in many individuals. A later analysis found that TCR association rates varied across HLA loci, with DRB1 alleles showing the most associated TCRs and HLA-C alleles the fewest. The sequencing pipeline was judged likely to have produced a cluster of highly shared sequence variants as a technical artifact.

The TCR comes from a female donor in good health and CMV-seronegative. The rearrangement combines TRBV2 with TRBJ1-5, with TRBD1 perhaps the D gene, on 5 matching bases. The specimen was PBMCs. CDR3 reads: CASSEYGGDQPQHF. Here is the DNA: TGTGCCAGCAGTGAATACGGGGGGGATCAGCCCCAGCATTTT.